These T cell receptor beta chains were read from a single sample in a study of cytomegalovirus exposure and HLA in healthy donors. The protocol was immunoSEQ multiplex PCR, while the TCRdb copy is restricted to in-frame clones and leaves out a portion. Of about 190,000 clones in the sample, 70% to 75% were seen once. The material sequenced was PBMCs. These receptors came from a man aged 30 to 39 in good health and CMV-seropositive. Both conserved end residues are part of each CDR3. D genes are given only for firm matches. Clone sizes are given selectively: once, few, many, or a class where the clone is expanded.

d_call	v_call	j_call	clone_size	cdr3_nt	cdr3_aa
NA	TRBV28	TRBJ2-7	NA	TGTGCCAGCAGTATAGGGGCCTACGAGCAGTACTTC	CASSIGAYEQYF
TRBD1	TRBV7-9	TRBJ1-2	NA	TGTGCCAGCAGCGGAGCGACAGGGGCCGATGGCTACACCTTC	CASSGATGADGYTF
NA	TRBV5-1	TRBJ2-3	NA	TGCGCCAGCAGCTTCCGGGGAGCTACAGATACGCAGTATTTT	CASSFRGATDTQYF
TRBD1	TRBV9	TRBJ1-3	NA	TGTGCCAGCAGCGTAGAGGGGGCCATCTCTGGAAACACCATATATTTT	CASSVEGAISGNTIYF
TRBD1	TRBV7-2	TRBJ1-4	NA	TGTGCCAGCAGCGCCGGACAGGGCACTAATGAAAAACTGTTTTTT	CASSAGQGTNEKLFF
NA	TRBV28	TRBJ1-2	NA	TGTGCCAGCAGTTTACTCGGGTGGGATGGCTACACCTTC	CASSLLGWDGYTF
TRBD1	TRBV7-9	TRBJ1-6	NA	TGTGCCAGCAGCACTGGACAGGGAGGGCAATCACCCCTCCACTTT	CASSTGQGGQSPLHF
TRBD1	TRBV13	TRBJ1-2	NA	TGTGCCAGCAGCGAAAAAAACAGGGGGCGCACACATGGCTACACCTTC	CASSEKNRGRTHGYTF
TRBD1	TRBV18	TRBJ1-4	NA	TGTGCCAGCTCCCCAGGACAGGGAGAAAAACTGTTTTTT	CASSPGQGEKLFF
NA	TRBV5-4	TRBJ1-2	many	TGCGCCAGCAGCGAGGGGGGGCGAGGCTACACCTTC	CASSEGGRGYTF
TRBD2	TRBV5-1	TRBJ2-3	few	TGCGCCAGGATTATAGCGGGGGGCAGTACAGATACGCAGTATTTT	CARIIAGGSTDTQYF
NA	TRBV28	TRBJ2-5	NA	TGTGCCAGCAGTTATAACCGGGACAACCCCCAAGAGACCCAGTACTTC	CASSYNRDNPQETQYF
NA	TRBV2	TRBJ1-2	NA	TGTGCCAGCAGTAGGACAGACATCTATGGCTACACCTTC	CASSRTDIYGYTF
NA	TRBV6-5	TRBJ2-7	NA	TGTGCCAGCAGTTACTCGATTGGAGGGGCGACCTACGAGCAGTACTTC	CASSYSIGGATYEQYF
TRBD1	TRBV25-1	TRBJ1-2	NA	TGTGCCAGTCAAGGACAGGGCTCGAACTATGGCTACACCTTC	CASQGQGSNYGYTF
NA	TRBV4-1	TRBJ1-2	NA	TGCGCCAGCAGCCTAGAGAGTAACTATGGCTACACCTTC	CASSLESNYGYTF
NA	TRBV9	TRBJ2-5	NA	TGTGCCAGCAGCGTAGGGGGTCAAGACGGGCGGGGACGGGAGACCCAGTACTTC	CASSVGGQDGRGRETQYF
TRBD2	TRBV7-3	TRBJ2-3	NA	TGTGCCAGCAGCCCCAGGGGACTAGCGGGGACTAGCACAGATACGCAGTATTTT	CASSPRGLAGTSTDTQYF
TRBD1	TRBV9	TRBJ2-5	few	TGTGCCAGCAGCGTAGGGCAAGGGGGCGGGGAGACCCAGTACTTC	CASSVGQGGGETQYF
TRBD2	TRBV27	TRBJ2-3	NA	TGTGCCAGCAGACGACTAGCGGGGAGTACTAGCACAGATACGCAGTATTTT	CASRRLAGSTSTDTQYF
TRBD2	TRBV29-1	TRBJ2-1	NA	TGCAGCGTTGAAGAATTGGGAAGCGGGAGAAGCTACAATGAGCAGTTCTTC	CSVEELGSGRSYNEQFF
NA	TRBV18	TRBJ2-2	few	TGTGCCAGCTCACCACGGTCTAGCCCCGTCACCGGGGAGCTGTTTTTT	CASSPRSSPVTGELFF
NA	TRBV5-5	TRBJ2-7	NA	TGTGCCAGCAGCCTACTAGTGTTGCAGGACGAGCAGTACTTC	CASSLLVLQDEQYF
TRBD2	TRBV4-3	TRBJ2-3	NA	TGCGCCAGCAGCCAAGAAGGGCTAGCGGGTATCACAGATACGCAGTATTTT	CASSQEGLAGITDTQYF
NA	TRBV7-2	TRBJ1-3	few	TGTGCCAGCAGCCCTCGACTGGGAAACACCATATATTTT	CASSPRLGNTIYF
NA	TRBV7-6	TRBJ2-5	NA	TGTGCCAGCAGCTTTATAGAGACCCAGTACTTC	CASSFIETQYF
TRBD2	TRBV2	TRBJ2-1	NA	TGTGCCAGCAGTTCGGAGTCGAGAGCGGGGGGAGTCGGGGATGAGCAGTTCTTC	CASSSESRAGGVGDEQFF
TRBD1	TRBV23-1	TRBJ1-6	few	TGCGCCAGCAGTCAATCGAAGGAATGGCAGGGGGGTTCACCCCTCCACTTT	CASSQSKEWQGGSPLHF
NA	TRBV7-6	TRBJ1-5	NA	TGTGCCAGCAGCTTTGGTTTCACAGGGACCTTCAATCAGCCCCAGCATTTT	CASSFGFTGTFNQPQHF
NA	TRBV7-9	TRBJ2-5	NA	TGTGCCAGCAGCCAAGACGAAACTAGTTTGGAGACCCAGTACTTC	CASSQDETSLETQYF
NA	TRBV29-1	TRBJ1-5	few	TGCAGCGTTGGAAGCGGTGGGAGCAATCAGCCCCAGCATTTT	CSVGSGGSNQPQHF
NA	TRBV12-5	TRBJ1-2	NA	TGTGCTAGTGGTTTGGTAGTTGGGCAGACGTATGGCTACACCTTC	CASGLVVGQTYGYTF